This is a list of T cell receptor beta chains from one sample in a study of blood T cell repertoires in COVID-19. Assay: immunoSEQ multiplex PCR; the TCRdb copy retains only in-frame clones and omits some. The sample gives around 120,000 clones, roughly 90% of which show up once; 6.5% to 9% is in the top ten. The source material was peripheral blood. The receptors stem from a man in his fifties with acute or convalescent COVID-19. Both conserved end residues are part of each CDR3. The D gene is left open where the match is weak. Clone size, where shown, is once, few, many, or a class for clones that have expanded.

size,V,J,D,CDR3,DNA
.,TRBV10-2,TRBJ1-1,TRBD1,CASSHDRGATEAFF,TGCGCCAGCAGCCATGACAGGGGGGCCACTGAAGCTTTCTTT
.,TRBV4-3,TRBJ2-2,.,CASSQDWGTTNTGELFF,TGCGCCAGCAGCCAAGATTGGGGGACAACAAACACCGGGGAGCTGTTTTTT
.,TRBV6-5,TRBJ1-2,TRBD1,CASSQQGSRGYTF,TGTGCCAGCAGCCAACAGGGGTCGCGGGGCTACACCTTC
.,TRBV27,TRBJ1-1,.,CASSPPPGTEAFF,TGTGCCAGCAGCCCCCCCCCGGGCACTGAAGCTTTCTTT
.,TRBV24-1,TRBJ2-2,TRBD1,CATSTGGAGELFF,TGTGCCACCAGTACAGGGGGAGCCGGGGAGCTGTTTTTT
.,TRBV9,TRBJ2-4,.,CASSITGEAIQYF,TGTGCCAGCAGCATCACAGGGGAGGCCATTCAGTACTTC
.,TRBV4-1,TRBJ2-7,TRBD2,CASSQGGLAGEATYEQYF,TGCGCCAGCAGCCAAGGGGGACTAGCGGGAGAGGCTACCTACGAGCAGTACTTC
few,TRBV6-1,TRBJ2-7,.,CASSELGSHYEQYF,TGTGCCAGCAGTGAACTGGGCTCCCACTACGAGCAGTACTTC
.,TRBV19,TRBJ1-5,.,CASSRTDNQPQHF,TGTGCCAGTAGTCGCACTGACAATCAGCCCCAGCATTTT
.,TRBV9,TRBJ2-1,.,CASSPQRVLNEQFF,TGTGCCAGCAGCCCCCAGCGGGTGCTCAATGAGCAGTTCTTC
.,TRBV5-1,TRBJ2-3,.,CASSLFGGTSTDTQYF,TGCGCCAGCAGCTTGTTCGGGGGAACTAGCACAGATACGCAGTATTTT
.,TRBV19,TRBJ1-2,TRBD1,CASLGQAANYGYTF,TGTGCCAGTCTGGGACAGGCGGCAAACTATGGCTACACCTTC
.,TRBV11-3,TRBJ2-2,.,CASSLDRGAMNTGELFF,TGTGCCAGCAGCTTAGATCGGGGGGCAATGAACACCGGGGAGCTGTTTTTT
.,TRBV18,TRBJ1-3,.,CASSPGLLSGNTIYF,TGTGCCAGCTCTCCCGGACTGCTCTCTGGAAACACCATATATTTT
.,TRBV7-2,TRBJ2-7,TRBD2,CASSFLAGGPVEQYF,TGTGCCAGCAGCTTTCTAGCGGGAGGGCCAGTCGAGCAGTACTTC
.,TRBV14,TRBJ2-3,TRBD2,CASSFSLAGVTDTQYF,TGTGCCAGCAGCTTTTCACTAGCGGGAGTAACAGATACGCAGTATTTT
once,TRBV5-1,TRBJ1-5,.,CASSLWGQENQPQHF,TGCGCCAGCAGTCTATGGGGGCAGGAAAATCAGCCCCAGCATTTT
.,TRBV25-1,TRBJ1-1,TRBD1,CASGSRGRSEAFF,TGTGCCAGCGGGAGCAGGGGGCGCAGTGAAGCTTTCTTT
.,TRBV24-1,TRBJ2-1,TRBD2,CATSDLKGTSGRVNEQFF,TGTGCCACCAGTGATTTGAAGGGGACTAGCGGGAGAGTCAATGAGCAGTTCTTC
.,TRBV13,TRBJ1-3,.,CASSAYSSGNTIYF,TGTGCCAGCAGCGCCTACAGCTCTGGAAACACCATATATTTT
.,TRBV4-3,TRBJ1-2,TRBD1,CASSRAGTGGSLYGYTF,TGCGCCAGCAGTCGCGCCGGGACAGGGGGTTCCCTCTATGGCTACACCTTC
.,TRBV18,TRBJ1-6,.,CASSPLNAGGENSYNSPLHF,TGTGCCAGCTCACCACTCAACGCGGGAGGAGAAAACTCCTATAATTCACCCCTCCACTTT
.,TRBV3-1/TRBV3-2,TRBJ2-5,TRBD2,CASSQGSGRVETQYF,TGTGCCAGCAGCCAAGGGAGCGGGAGAGTAGAGACCCAGTACTTC
.,TRBV5-6,TRBJ1-5,.,CASSLGAGHQPQHF,TGTGCCAGCAGCTTGGGGGCAGGCCATCAGCCCCAGCATTTT
.,TRBV5-4,TRBJ2-6,.,CASSLGGPGANVLTF,TGTGCCAGCAGCTTGGGAGGCCCTGGGGCCAACGTCCTGACTTTC
.,TRBV6-5,TRBJ2-3,.,CASYPIPRTDTQYF,TGTGCCTCCTACCCCATTCCCCGCACAGATACGCAGTATTTT
few,TRBV7-6,TRBJ2-2,.,CASSKKQGWTGELFF,TGTGCCAGCAGCAAAAAACAGGGATGGACCGGGGAGCTGTTTTTT
.,TRBV7-9,TRBJ2-1,TRBD2,CASSTGPGLAGSEQFF,TGTGCCAGCAGCACAGGACCGGGACTAGCGGGTAGTGAGCAGTTCTTC
once,TRBV3-1/TRBV3-2,TRBJ2-1,TRBD2,CASSQGKGGLADYNEQFF,TGTGCCAGCAGCCAAGGGAAAGGCGGACTAGCGGATTACAATGAGCAGTTCTTC
.,TRBV7-2,TRBJ2-6,TRBD1,CASSSPPGQGTGGANVLTF,TGTGCCAGCAGCTCGCCGCCGGGACAGGGAACGGGAGGGGCCAACGTCCTGACTTTC
.,TRBV27,TRBJ2-7,.,CASSLAPPGESYEQYF,TGTGCCAGCAGTTTAGCCCCCCCGGGAGAGTCCTACGAGCAGTACTTC
.,TRBV27,TRBJ1-4,.,CASSPTLATNEKLFF,TGTGCCAGCAGTCCGACTCTTGCAACTAATGAAAAACTGTTTTTT
once,TRBV19,TRBJ1-5,.,CASSTWVGRQHF,TGTGCCAGTAGTACCTGGGTGGGCAGACAGCATTTT
.,TRBV29-1,TRBJ1-3,TRBD1,CSVDDRAGNTIYF,TGCAGCGTCGACGACAGGGCTGGAAACACCATATATTTT